Listed below are T cell receptor beta chains from one sample, sequenced in a study of CD8+CD57+ T cells in acquired aplastic anemia. Via MiXCR, TCRdb re-called the reads, giving one row per CDR3 protein. The data hold about 190,000 distinct CDR3 sequences, with just under 50% observed a single time. The material sequenced was sorted CD4+, CD8+, or CD8+CD57+ T cells (not recorded which) from PBMCs. The receptor set was obtained from a human donor with aplastic anemia. Each CDR3 is given with its conserved first and last residue. The D gene is left open where the match is weak.

cdr3_length: 17; d_call: TRBD2; v_call: TRBV4-2; cdr3_aa: CASSREAKRELTDTQYF
cdr3_length: 13; d_call: .; v_call: TRBV12-3/TRBV12-4; cdr3_aa: CASSDGWNTEAFF
cdr3_length: 12; d_call: .; v_call: TRBV24-1; cdr3_aa: CATSRDGGEQYF
cdr3_length: 15; d_call: .; v_call: TRBV2; cdr3_aa: CASSPFGDSDQPQHF
cdr3_length: 12; d_call: .; v_call: TRBV6-1; cdr3_aa: CASSRDPYEQYF
cdr3_length: 16; d_call: .; v_call: TRBV24-1; cdr3_aa: CASSLSGTPLNTEAFF
cdr3_length: 15; d_call: .; v_call: TRBV25-1; cdr3_aa: CASSELASGTDTQYF
cdr3_length: 14; d_call: .; v_call: TRBV6-5; cdr3_aa: CASSYTQGNEKLFF
cdr3_length: 12; d_call: .; v_call: TRBV2; cdr3_aa: CASSVDGEKLFF
cdr3_length: 16; d_call: .; v_call: TRBV15; cdr3_aa: CATSGTLESTNEKLFF
cdr3_length: 16; d_call: TRBD2; v_call: TRBV3-1; cdr3_aa: CASRYGLAGVRDTQYF
cdr3_length: 17; d_call: .; v_call: TRBV5-4; cdr3_aa: CASSLPGEKGGNSPLHF
cdr3_length: 13; d_call: TRBD1; v_call: TRBV30; cdr3_aa: CAWSDRGNQPQHF
cdr3_length: 16; d_call: .; v_call: TRBV5-1; cdr3_aa: CASSSTRFSRVYGYTF
cdr3_length: 15; d_call: TRBD1; v_call: TRBV19; cdr3_aa: CASLPGQGYAYEQYF
cdr3_length: 12; d_call: .; v_call: TRBV29-1; cdr3_aa: CSVHTRSWGYTF
cdr3_length: 14; d_call: .; v_call: TRBV18; cdr3_aa: CASSPVGLTAGYTF
cdr3_length: 14; d_call: .; v_call: TRBV15; cdr3_aa: CATSRAPLSYEQYF
cdr3_length: 16; d_call: .; v_call: TRBV20-1; cdr3_aa: CSANRDLGSYNSPLHF
cdr3_length: 15; d_call: .; v_call: TRBV7-2; cdr3_aa: CASSLAGSGANVLTF
cdr3_length: 15; d_call: .; v_call: TRBV19; cdr3_aa: CASSIPVGAGETQYF
cdr3_length: 11; d_call: .; v_call: TRBV28; cdr3_aa: CASSWGGGYTF
cdr3_length: 12; d_call: .; v_call: TRBV3-1; cdr3_aa: CASSQGGGEQFF
cdr3_length: 14; d_call: .; v_call: TRBV15; cdr3_aa: CATRPGALDSEQYF
cdr3_length: 15; d_call: .; v_call: TRBV11-1; cdr3_aa: CASSLHAGMNTEAFF
cdr3_length: 14; d_call: TRBD2; v_call: TRBV15; cdr3_aa: CATLGTSGSDEQFF
cdr3_length: 15; d_call: TRBD1; v_call: TRBV2; cdr3_aa: CASSFPGGRLDEQYF
cdr3_length: 13; d_call: .; v_call: TRBV11-3; cdr3_aa: CASSFAGANVLTF
cdr3_length: 18; d_call: .; v_call: TRBV20-1; cdr3_aa: CSARGTGMQVGNTGELFF